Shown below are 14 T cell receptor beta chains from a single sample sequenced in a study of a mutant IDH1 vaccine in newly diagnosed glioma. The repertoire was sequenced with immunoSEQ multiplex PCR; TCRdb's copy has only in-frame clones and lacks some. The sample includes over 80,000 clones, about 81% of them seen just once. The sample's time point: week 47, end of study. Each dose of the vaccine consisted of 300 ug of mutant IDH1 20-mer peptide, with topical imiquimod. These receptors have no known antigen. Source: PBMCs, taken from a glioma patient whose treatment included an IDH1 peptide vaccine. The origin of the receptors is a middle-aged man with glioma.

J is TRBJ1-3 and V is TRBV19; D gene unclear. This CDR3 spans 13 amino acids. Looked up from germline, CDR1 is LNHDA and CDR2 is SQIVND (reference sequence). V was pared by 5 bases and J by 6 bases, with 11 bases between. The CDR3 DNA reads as TGTGCCAGTAGTTACCCAGCCCAAAACACCATATATTTT. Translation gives CASSYPAQNTIYF.

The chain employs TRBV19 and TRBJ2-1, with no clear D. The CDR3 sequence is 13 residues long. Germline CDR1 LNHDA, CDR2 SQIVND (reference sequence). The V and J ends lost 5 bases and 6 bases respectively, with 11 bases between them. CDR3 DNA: TGTGCCAGTAGTCGGACCCTATCCAATGAGCAGTTCTTC. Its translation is CASSRTLSNEQFF.

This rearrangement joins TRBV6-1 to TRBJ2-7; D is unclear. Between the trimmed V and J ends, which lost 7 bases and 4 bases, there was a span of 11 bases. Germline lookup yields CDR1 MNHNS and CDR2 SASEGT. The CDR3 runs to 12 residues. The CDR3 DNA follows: TGTGCCAGCAAGGTCGAGCCATACGAGCAGTACTTC. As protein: CASKVEPYEQYF.

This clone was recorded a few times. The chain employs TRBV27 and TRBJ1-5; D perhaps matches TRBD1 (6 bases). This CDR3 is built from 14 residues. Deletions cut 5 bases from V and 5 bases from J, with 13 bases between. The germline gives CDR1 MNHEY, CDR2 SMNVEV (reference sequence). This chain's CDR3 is CASSPPQGDQPQHF. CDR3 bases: TGTGCCAGCAGTCCCCCACAGGGAGATCAGCCCCAGCATTTT.

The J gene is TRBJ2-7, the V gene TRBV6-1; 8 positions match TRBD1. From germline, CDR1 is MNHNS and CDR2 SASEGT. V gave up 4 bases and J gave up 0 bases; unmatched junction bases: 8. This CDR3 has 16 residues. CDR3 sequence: CASSGRDRRSSYEQYF. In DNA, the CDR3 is TGTGCCAGCAGTGGTCGGGACAGGCGGAGCTCCTACGAGCAGTACTTC.

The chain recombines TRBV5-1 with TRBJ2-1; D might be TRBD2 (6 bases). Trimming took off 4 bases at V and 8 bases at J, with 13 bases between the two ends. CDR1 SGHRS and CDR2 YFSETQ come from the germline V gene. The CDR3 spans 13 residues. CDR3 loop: CASSDGTSDEQFF. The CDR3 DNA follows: TGCGCCAGCAGCGACGGGACTTCCGATGAGCAGTTCTTC. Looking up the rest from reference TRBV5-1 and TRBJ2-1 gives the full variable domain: KAGVTQTPRYLIKTRGQQVTLSCSPISGHRSVSWYQQTPGQGLQFLFEYFSETQRNKGNFPGRFSGRQFSNSRSEMNVSTLELGDSALYLCASSDGTSDEQFFGPGTRLTVL.

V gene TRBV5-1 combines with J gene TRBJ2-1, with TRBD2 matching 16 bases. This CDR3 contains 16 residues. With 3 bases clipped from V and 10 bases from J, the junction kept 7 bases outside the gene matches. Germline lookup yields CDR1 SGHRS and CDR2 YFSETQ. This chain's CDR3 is CASSSGTSGRVWEQFF. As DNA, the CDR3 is TGCGCCAGCAGCTCAGGGACTAGCGGGAGGGTATGGGAGCAGTTCTTC.

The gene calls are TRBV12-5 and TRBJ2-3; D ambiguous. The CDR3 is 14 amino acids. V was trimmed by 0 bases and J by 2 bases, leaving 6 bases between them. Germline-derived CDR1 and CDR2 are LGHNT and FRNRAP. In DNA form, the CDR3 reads TGTGCTAGTGGTTTGGTCCCATACACAGATACGCAGTATTTT. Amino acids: CASGLVPYTDTQYF.

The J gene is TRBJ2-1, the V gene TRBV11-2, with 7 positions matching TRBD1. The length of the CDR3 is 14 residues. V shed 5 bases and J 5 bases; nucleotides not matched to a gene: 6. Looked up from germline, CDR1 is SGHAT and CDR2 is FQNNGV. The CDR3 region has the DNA TGTGCCAGCAGCCAAGGAACAGGGGACAATGAGCAGTTCTTC. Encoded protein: CASSQGTGDNEQFF. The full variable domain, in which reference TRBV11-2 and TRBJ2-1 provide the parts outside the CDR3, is EAGVAQSPRYKIIEKRQSVAFWCNPISGHATLYWYQQILGQGPKLLIQFQNNGVVDDSQLPKDRFSAERLKGVDSTLKIQPAKLEDSAVYLCASSQGTGDNEQFFGPGTRLTVL.

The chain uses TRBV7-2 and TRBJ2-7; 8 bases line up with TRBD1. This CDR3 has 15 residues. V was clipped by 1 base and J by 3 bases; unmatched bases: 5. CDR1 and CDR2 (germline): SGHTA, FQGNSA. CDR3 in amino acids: CASSLELGTGYEQYF. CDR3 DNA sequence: TGTGCCAGCAGCTTAGAGCTCGGGACAGGCTACGAGCAGTACTTC.

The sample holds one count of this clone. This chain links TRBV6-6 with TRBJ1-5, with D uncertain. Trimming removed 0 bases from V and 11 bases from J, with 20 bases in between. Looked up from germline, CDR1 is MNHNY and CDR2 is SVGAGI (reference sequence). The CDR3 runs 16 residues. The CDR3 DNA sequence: TGTGCCAGCAGTTACTCGTCCCCTAGGGTAGGTCTAGCCCAGCATTTT. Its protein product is CASSYSSPRVGLAQHF.

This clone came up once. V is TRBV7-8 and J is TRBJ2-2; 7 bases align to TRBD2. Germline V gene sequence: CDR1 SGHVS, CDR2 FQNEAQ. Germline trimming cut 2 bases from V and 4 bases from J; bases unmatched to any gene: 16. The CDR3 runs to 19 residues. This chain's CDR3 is CASSLIHRRSGGGTGELFF. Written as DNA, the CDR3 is TGTGCCAGCAGCTTAATCCACAGACGATCGGGGGGAGGCACCGGGGAGCTGTTTTTT.

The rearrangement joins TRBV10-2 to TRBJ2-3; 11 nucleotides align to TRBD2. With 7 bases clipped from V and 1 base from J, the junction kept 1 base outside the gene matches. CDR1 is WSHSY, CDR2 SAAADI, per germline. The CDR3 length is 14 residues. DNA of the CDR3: TGCGCCAGCACACTAGCGGGGGGCACAGATACGCAGTATTTT. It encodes CASTLAGGTDTQYF.

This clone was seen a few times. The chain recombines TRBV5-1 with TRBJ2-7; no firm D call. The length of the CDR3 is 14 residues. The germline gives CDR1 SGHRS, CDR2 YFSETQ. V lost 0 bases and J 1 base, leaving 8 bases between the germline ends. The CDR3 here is CASSLDSLSYEQYF. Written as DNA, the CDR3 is TGCGCCAGCAGCTTGGATAGCTTATCCTACGAGCAGTACTTC.